The T cell receptor beta chain described here comes from a study of blood T cell repertoires in COVID-19. About the research overall: The origin of the acute and convalescent COVID-19 samples was the United States, Italy and Spain. The analysed material was cDNA or gDNA that came from T cells, B-cell-depleted T cells, or PBMCs.

The data were produced by immunoSEQ multiplex PCR, yet TCRdb's version contains in-frame clones alone and is incomplete. The repertoire holds about 190,000 clones, with around 90% as singletons. This TCR derives from a man aged 45 to 65 with acute or convalescent COVID-19. Input material: peripheral blood.

The CDR3 region is CASTDRGRREKLFF. The CDR3 region has the DNA TGTGCCAGTACCGACAGGGGGCGGCGGGAAAAACTGTTTTTT. V is TRBV19 and J is TRBJ1-4; 10 positions agree with TRBD1. The CDR3 is 14 residues long. The germline CDR1 and CDR2 sequences are LNHDA and SQIVND (reference sequence). Trimming cost V 7 bases and J 8 bases; bases outside gene matches: 7.